A selection of T cell receptor beta chains follows, all from one sample in a study of shared T cell receptors in the human thymus. Produced via immunoSEQ multiplex PCR; TCRdb's table is partial and in-frame only. This sample has hundreds of thousands of clones, with roughly 88% found just once. These data were also reused for a study on human thymus T cells.

The sample consisted of thymocytes. The origin of the receptors is a boy under three years old with a congenital heart defect. Each CDR3 is given with its conserved first and last residue. The order of the fields is V gene, J gene, clone size, D gene, CDR3 protein, CDR3 DNA. D genes are given only for firm matches. Part of the rows lack a size; the others show once, few, many or a class for expanded clones.

>TRBV5-1|TRBJ2-7|.|.
CASSLARRRDSYEQYF
TGCGCCAGCAGCTTGGCCCGTCGGCGGGACTCCTACGAGCAGTACTTC
>TRBV28|TRBJ2-7|.|TRBD1
CASGQGEYEQYF
TGTGCCAGCGGACAGGGGGAGTACGAGCAGTACTTC
>TRBV28|TRBJ2-7|.|.
CASNRVGGSRYEQYF
TGTGCCAGCAACAGGGTGGGGGGGAGCCGCTACGAGCAGTACTTC
>TRBV5-4|TRBJ2-5|.|TRBD2
CASRSGTSGRRQETQYF
TGTGCCAGCAGGTCCGGGACTAGCGGGAGAAGGCAGGAGACCCAGTACTTC
>TRBV5-1|TRBJ2-7|.|TRBD2
CASSVYGEREGYEQYF
TGCGCCAGCAGCGTTTACGGTGAGCGGGAGGGTTACGAGCAGTACTTC
>TRBV10-3|TRBJ1-2|.|TRBD1
CAISESPPGQGEDGYTF
TGTGCCATCAGTGAGTCTCCCCCGGGACAGGGTGAGGATGGCTACACCTTC
>TRBV6-5|TRBJ2-7|.|TRBD2
CASSPGREGHEQYF
TGTGCCAGCAGCCCAGGAAGGGAGGGACACGAGCAGTACTTC
>TRBV9|TRBJ2-7|.|.
CAGPTGSF
TGTGCCGGGCCAACCGGGAGTTTC
>TRBV29-1|TRBJ1-1|.|.
CSARGAGDTEAFF
TGCAGCGCAAGGGGGGCGGGGGACACTGAAGCTTTCTTT
>TRBV11-2|TRBJ2-1|.|.
CASSIVQGEQFF
TGTGCCAGCAGTATAGTTCAGGGTGAGCAGTTCTTC
>TRBV7-2|TRBJ2-5|.|.
CASSSRRGGETQYF
TGTGCCAGCAGCTCACGGAGGGGTGGAGAGACCCAGTACTTC
>TRBV6-1|TRBJ2-1|.|TRBD2
CASSGLPSGAYNEQFF
TGTGCCAGCAGTGGCCTACCTAGCGGGGCATACAATGAGCAGTTCTTC
>TRBV7-7|TRBJ2-1|.|TRBD2
CASSPGLAAYNEQFF
TGTGCTAGCAGCCCGGGACTAGCCGCCTACAATGAGCAGTTCTTC
>TRBV4-2|TRBJ2-7|.|TRBD2
CASSQTPVSREGPYEQYF
TGTGCCAGCAGCCAGACCCCCGTCTCGCGGGAGGGACCCTACGAGCAGTACTTC
>TRBV5-1|TRBJ2-1|.|.
CASRVGVSSYNEQFF
TGCGCCAGCAGAGTGGGAGTGAGTTCCTACAATGAGCAGTTCTTC
>TRBV7-9|TRBJ1-4|once|.
CASSSRQGRSNEKLFF
TGTGCCAGCAGCTCCCGTCAGGGCAGGTCTAATGAAAAACTGTTTTTT
>TRBV5-6|TRBJ2-3|.|.
CASSFIGQRGPRDTQYF
TGTGCCAGCAGCTTTATAGGACAGCGCGGGCCTCGAGATACGCAGTATTTT
>TRBV27|TRBJ2-1|.|TRBD1
CASNPPPGQGPGNEQFF
TGTGCCAGCAACCCCCCTCCGGGACAGGGGCCTGGCAATGAGCAGTTCTTC
>TRBV6-5|TRBJ2-7|.|.
CASSYSFAASYEQYF
TGTGCCAGCAGTTACTCGTTTGCGGCGTCCTACGAGCAGTACTTC
>TRBV5-1|TRBJ2-7|.|TRBD2
CASSLSPGGTYEQYF
TGCGCCAGCAGCTTGTCCCCGGGAGGAACCTACGAGCAGTACTTC